Following are 19 T cell receptor beta chains from one sample sequenced in a study of cytomegalovirus exposure and HLA in healthy donors. This PCR relied on a set of 60 Vbeta primers and 13 Jbeta primers. The protocol was immunoSEQ multiplex PCR, while the TCRdb copy is restricted to in-frame clones and leaves out a portion. The sample lists around 130,000 clones; under 90% were seen once. The specimen was PBMCs. Receptors originate from a woman between 35 and 50 years old in good health and CMV-seronegative.

The genes are TRBV7-9 and TRBJ2-5, with 7 nucleotides matching TRBD1. Trimming at V came to 3 bases and at J to 2 bases, leaving 3 bases not matched to a gene. Germline-derived CDR1 and CDR2 are SEHNR and FQNEAQ (reference sequence). This CDR3 is 14 amino acids long. The CDR3 here is CASSLTGRQETQYF. The CDR3 DNA sequence: TGTGCCAGCAGCTTGACAGGGCGGCAAGAGACCCAGTACTTC.

The chain uses TRBV5-1 and TRBJ2-3; 8 nucleotides match TRBD2. The ends lost 0 bases at V and 0 bases at J; junction bases unmatched: 12. Germline CDR1 is SGHRS and CDR2 is YFSETQ. This CDR3 has 19 residues. As DNA, the CDR3 is TGCGCCAGCAGCTTGGAACGGGGGGGAAAAATATCTAGCACAGATACGCAGTATTTT. This sequence encodes CASSLERGGKISSTDTQYF.

CDR3: CASSARTSGGVETQYF. The CDR3, as DNA: TGCGCCAGCAGCGCGAGGACTAGCGGGGGCGTGGAGACCCAGTACTTC. The chain joins TRBV5-1 to TRBJ2-5, with TRBD2 matching over 13 bases. CDR3 length: 16 amino acids. CDR1 and CDR2 from the germline V gene are SGHRS and YFSETQ. V shed 4 bases, J shed 5 bases, and the junction held 8 bases outside the gene matches. Based on the CDR3 plus reference TRBV5-1 and TRBJ2-5, the full variable domain is KAGVTQTPRYLIKTRGQQVTLSCSPISGHRSVSWYQQTPGQGLQFLFEYFSETQRNKGNFPGRFSGRQFSNSRSEMNVSTLELGDSALYLCASSARTSGGVETQYFGPGTRLLVL.

This chain joins TRBV2 and TRBJ2-1, with a weak D call TRBD1 (6 bases). Germline V CDR1 and CDR2: SNHLY, FYNNEI. The V gene lost 1 base and the J gene lost 5 bases, with 9 bases spanning the gap. This CDR3 contains 14 residues. The DNA for the CDR3 is TGTGCCAGCAGTGAAGGGACAGATGACAATGAGCAGTTCTTC. It specifies CASSEGTDDNEQFF.

This chain uses TRBV7-2 with TRBJ2-4, with D perhaps TRBD2 (6 bases). The CDR3 has 13 residues. CDR1 is SGHTA, CDR2 FQGNSA, per germline. The V end was cut by 11 bases, the J end by 1 base, with 12 bases between. CDR3 sequence: CASAGRAKNIQYF. CDR3 in DNA: TGTGCCTCTGCGGGACGGGCCAAAAACATTCAGTACTTC.

V gene TRBV10-2 combines with J gene TRBJ2-7; 12 nucleotides agree with TRBD1. Germline trimming cut 5 bases from V and 1 base from J; bases unmatched to any gene: 6. The germline V gene encodes CDR1 WSHSY and CDR2 SAAADI. This CDR3 has 16 amino acids. Written as DNA, the CDR3 is TGCGCCAGCAGTCCGGGACAGGGGGCTGGGTCCTACGAGCAGTACTTC. It yields the protein CASSPGQGAGSYEQYF.

The rearrangement links TRBV4-2 to TRBJ1-6; 10 bases align to TRBD1. The CDR3 has 16 amino acids. CDR1 LGHNA and CDR2 YNFKEQ come from the germline V gene. J was trimmed by 9 bases and V by 4 bases; bases with no gene match: 9. The CDR3 coding sequence is TGTGCCAGCAGCCCCTCCCCGGGACAGGGGTCTTCACCCCTCCACTTT. This codes for CASSPSPGQGSSPLHF.

The V gene is TRBV11-2, the J gene TRBJ2-5, with D perhaps matching TRBD2 (6 bases). There are 14 residues in the CDR3. CDR1 and CDR2 from the germline V gene are SGHAT and FQNNGV. The V gene lost 4 bases and the J gene lost 3 bases, with 12 bases spanning the gap. Written as DNA, the CDR3 is TGTGCCAGCAGCTCTTACTGGGAGGAAGAGACCCAGTACTTC. Protein sequence: CASSSYWEEETQYF.

The rearrangement joins TRBV29-1 to TRBJ2-7; 7 nucleotides line up with TRBD2. The CDR3 is 15 residues long. Germline trimming cut 4 bases from V and 0 bases from J; bases unmatched to any gene: 9. Germline V CDR1 and CDR2: SQVTM, ANQGSEA. The CDR3 DNA sequence: TGCAGCGTTGGCCGTGGGGGGGGGAGCTCCTACGAGCAGTACTTC. The encoded protein is CSVGRGGGSSYEQYF.

The genes are TRBV6-5 and TRBJ1-6, with D unresolved. The germline gives CDR1 MNHEY, CDR2 SVGAGI. The germline V and J ends were trimmed by 7 bases and 4 bases, with 11 bases remaining between them. CDR3 size: 14 residues. CDR3 nucleotide sequence: TGTGCCAGCACCCTAGGAGCTTATAATTCACCCCTCCACTTT. Protein product: CASTLGAYNSPLHF.

The genes are TRBV2 and TRBJ2-3; 7 bases fit TRBD2. V gave up 4 bases and J gave up 2 bases; unmatched junction bases: 6. CDR3 length equals 15 residues. Per the germline V gene, CDR1 is SNHLY and CDR2 is FYNNEI. The DNA of the CDR3 is TGTGCCAGCAGTGGGCGGCTAGCGGCCACAGATACGCAGTATTTT. Translated, it gives CASSGRLAATDTQYF.

The V gene is TRBV5-6, the J gene TRBJ1-1, with a weak D call TRBD1 (6 bases). CDR3 length equals 14 residues. Trimming took off 0 bases at V and 11 bases at J, with 17 bases between the two ends. The germline gives CDR1 SGHDT, CDR2 YYEEEE. CDR3 protein: CASSLDRALMGAFF. The CDR3 region has the DNA TGTGCCAGCAGCTTGGACAGGGCCTTAATGGGGGCTTTCTTT.

J is TRBJ1-2 and V is TRBV19, with 11 bases identical to TRBD1. Germline trimming cut 1 base from V and 2 bases from J; bases unmatched to any gene: 3. The CDR3 has 16 residues. Germline lookup yields CDR1 LNHDA and CDR2 SQIVND (reference sequence). The CDR3 reads CASSIGRDRGNYGYTF. The CDR3 DNA sequence: TGTGCCAGTAGTATAGGCCGGGACAGGGGGAACTATGGCTACACCTTC.

This clone was detected only a few times. The V and J genes are TRBV19 and TRBJ1-2; a weak D match, TRBD1 (6 bases). Germline CDR1 reads LNHDA; CDR2 reads SQIVND (reference sequence). The V end lost 5 bases, the J end lost 2 bases, and 12 bases lay between the germline ends. The CDR3 runs to 14 residues. The CDR3 spells CASSLRGDNYGYTF. DNA of the CDR3: TGTGCCAGTAGTCTCAGGGGCGACAACTATGGCTACACCTTC. Drawing the rest from reference TRBV19 and TRBJ1-2, the complete variable domain is DGGITQSPKYLFRKEGQNVTLSCEQNLNHDAMYWYRQDPGQGLRLIYYSQIVNDFQKGDIAEGYSVSREKKESFPLTVTSAQKNPTAFYLCASSLRGDNYGYTFGSGTRLTVV.

A word on this clone: Other DNA sequences from this sample encode an identical CDR3 as well. The rearrangement uses TRBV7-9 and TRBJ2-7; tentative D call: TRBD2 (6 bases). Deletions cut 6 bases from V and 2 bases from J, with 14 bases between. This CDR3 has 14 amino acids. Germline CDR1 SEHNR, CDR2 FQNEAQ (reference sequence). The CDR3 coding sequence is TGTGCCAGCAGGCCGGGAGATCCCCCCTACGAGCAGTACTTC. Translated, it gives CASRPGDPPYEQYF.

The CDR3 DNA reads TGTGCCAGCAGTGAGCGGCCGGATTCACCCCTCCACTTT. Protein: CASSERPDSPLHF. The chain employs TRBV25-1 and TRBJ1-6; D is unresolved. V dropped 3 bases and J dropped 8 bases, with 8 bases sitting between them. Germline V gene data show CDR1 as MGHDK and CDR2 as SYGVNS. This CDR3 region has 13 residues.

The chain recombines TRBV28 with TRBJ1-2; 7 bases match TRBD1. There are 13 residues in the CDR3. CDR1 is MDHEN and CDR2 is SYDVKM in the germline V gene. Trimming took 5 bases from V and 8 from J; bases not matched to a gene: 8. The chain's CDR3 is CASSLEGARGYTF. CDR3 coding DNA: TGTGCCAGCAGTCTCGAGGGGGCGCGCGGCTACACCTTC.

The chain links TRBV29-1 to TRBJ2-7; 9 bases are shared with TRBD1. The CDR3 is 13 amino acids. Per germline, CDR1 SQVTM and CDR2 ANQGSEA. V was pared by 3 bases and J by 4 bases, with 4 bases of the junction left unmatched. CDR3 DNA: TGCAGCGTTGATAGACAGGGGGGTTACGAGCAGTACTTC. Translating gives CSVDRQGGYEQYF.

The gene calls are TRBV6-5 and TRBJ2-7; D is possibly TRBD1 (6 bases). Trimming cost V 2 bases and J 3 bases, with 17 bases left between them. From germline, CDR1 is MNHEY and CDR2 SVGAGI. This CDR3 is 16 amino acids long. The DNA for the CDR3 is TGTGCCAGCAGTTACCTAAAAACAGGGTCGGGCTACGAGCAGTACTTC. Protein product: CASSYLKTGSGYEQYF.